These 14 T cell receptor beta chains originate from one sample sequenced in a study of cytomegalovirus exposure and HLA in healthy donors (TCRdb year 2017). Library construction relied on the immunoSEQ multiplex PCR assay. The multiplex PCR relied on a mix of 60 forward primers for TCR Vbeta segments and 13 reverse primers for TCR Jbeta segments. This immuneACCESS table, as held by TCRdb, lists in-frame sequences with V and J called but not all clones. Of the missing ones, under half trace to an unresolved V gene in checked studies; the others have no known cause. Counted in this sample were approximately 150,000 clones; about 68% of them appeared once. Clones ranked in the top ten supply around 2.5% of the sample. Sequencing was done on a sample of PBMCs. These receptors were taken from a female donor in good health and CMV-seronegative.

The chain is built from TRBV7-2 and TRBJ2-3; the match to TRBD2 covers 7 bases. Per germline, CDR1 SGHTA and CDR2 FQGNSA. The CDR3 covers 16 residues. The junction had 6 bases not matched to a gene; V was cut back by 3 bases and J by 0 bases. As DNA, the CDR3 is TGTGCCAGCAGCTTCCGGACTAGATTAAGCACAGATACGCAGTATTTT. Amino acid sequence: CASSFRTRLSTDTQYF.

This clone has just a few counts. This chain uses TRBV27 with TRBJ1-1; 8 nucleotides match TRBD1. The CDR3 spans 17 residues. Trimming cost V 6 bases and J 0 bases; bases outside gene matches: 12. Germline assignment: CDR1 MNHEY and CDR2 SMNVEV (reference sequence). The CDR3 sequence: CASRTVRGQGLNTEAFF. Here the CDR3 DNA reads TGTGCCAGCAGAACAGTCAGGGGGCAGGGACTGAACACTGAAGCTTTCTTT.

This chain links TRBV10-3 with TRBJ1-5; TRBD1 is a possible D gene (5 bases). The V gene's germline CDR1 is ENHRY and CDR2 SYGVKD. This CDR3 is built from 17 residues. Between the trimmed V and J ends, which lost 10 bases and 7 bases, there was a span of 29 bases. Here the CDR3 DNA reads TGTGCCACGGCAAAGGAGGGTCAGGGTCCCTCAGGGCAGCCCCAGCATTTT. Translating gives CATAKEGQGPSGQPQHF.

The V and J genes are TRBV27 and TRBJ2-2, with 9 bases fitting TRBD1. Unmatched junction bases numbered 3, after V lost 4 bases and J lost 3 bases. CDR1 and CDR2 from the germline V gene are MNHEY and SMNVEV (reference sequence). The CDR3 has 15 amino acids. The chain's CDR3 is CASSSRDRDTGELFF. In nucleotides, the CDR3 is TGTGCCAGCAGTTCCCGGGACAGGGACACCGGGGAGCTGTTTTTT.

This clone was seen only a few times. V is TRBV7-9 and J is TRBJ2-1; D gene uncertain. V lost 10 bases, J lost 0 bases, and 10 bases lay in between. Germline V gene sequence: CDR1 SEHNR, CDR2 FQNEAQ (reference sequence). This CDR3 has 13 residues. CDR3 nucleotide sequence: TGTGCCACAGACTGGAGCTCCTACAATGAGCAGTTCTTC. This codes for CATDWSSYNEQFF.

This chain uses TRBV9 with TRBJ2-3, with 10 positions matching TRBD2. After removal of 0 bases from V and 2 bases from J, the junction contained 6 bases not matched to a gene. CDR1 and CDR2 from the germline V gene are SGDLS and YYNGEE. The CDR3 spans 17 residues. CDR3 loop: CASSVDSGLAATDTQYF. The CDR3 region has the DNA TGTGCCAGCAGCGTAGATTCCGGACTAGCGGCCACAGATACGCAGTATTTT.

This clone was seen only once. The chain recombines TRBV19 with TRBJ2-2; D is possibly TRBD2 (5 bases). CDR3 length: 15 amino acids. Trimming stripped 5 bases from V and 1 base from J, with 11 bases between. Germline lookup yields CDR1 LNHDA and CDR2 SQIVND (reference sequence). CDR3: CASSAGIWNTGELFF. The CDR3 region has the DNA TGTGCCAGTAGTGCCGGGATTTGGAACACCGGGGAGCTGTTTTTT.

This clone was detected once. The CDR3 loop is CASSWKGLGNTGELFF. In nucleotides, the CDR3 is TGTGCCAGCAGCTGGAAGGGGCTAGGGAACACCGGGGAGCTGTTTTTT. V and J are TRBV5-6 and TRBJ2-2; D perhaps matches TRBD1 (5 bases). CDR1 is SGHDT, CDR2 YYEEEE, per germline. The CDR3 consists of 16 residues. Deletions cut 3 bases from V and 1 base from J, with 13 bases between.

This clone was seen more than once but under ten times. The rearrangement uses TRBV27 and TRBJ2-1, with 13 bases matching TRBD2. Germline-derived CDR1 and CDR2 are MNHEY and SMNVEV (reference sequence). V shed 4 bases, J shed 7 bases, and the junction held 7 bases outside the gene matches. The CDR3 runs 16 residues. CDR3 residues: CASSSALAGGPNEQFF. DNA of the CDR3: TGTGCCAGCAGTTCTGCACTAGCGGGAGGGCCAAATGAGCAGTTCTTC.

V usage is TRBV6-5 and J usage is TRBJ2-7, with D maybe TRBD1 (6 bases). The CDR3 loop spans 12 amino acids. V was cut by 4 bases and J by 4 bases, with 8 bases left in between. Germline V gives CDR1 MNHEY, CDR2 SVGAGI. The CDR3 DNA follows: TGTGCCAGCAGTTTTACAGGGTACGAGCAGTACTTC. Translated: CASSFTGYEQYF.

The chain joins TRBV4-1 to TRBJ2-1, with a possible D match to TRBD1 (5 bases). The V end was cut by 0 bases, the J end by 6 bases, with 12 bases between. CDR1 is MGHRA and CDR2 is YSYEKL in the germline V gene. This CDR3 is built from 15 residues. The CDR3 loop reads CASSQEGAPSNEQFF. The CDR3 bases are TGCGCCAGCAGCCAAGAAGGGGCCCCCTCCAATGAGCAGTTCTTC.

In this sample, this clone turned up a few times. This chain connects TRBV6-5 to TRBJ1-5, with 10 bases lining up with TRBD1. The CDR3 length is 15 residues. Per germline, CDR1 MNHEY and CDR2 SVGAGI. With 5 bases clipped from V and 6 bases from J, the junction kept 7 bases outside the gene matches. CDR3 coding DNA: TGTGCCAGCAGTCGACAGGGGGCGGTAGGTCAGCCCCAGCATTTT. Its translation: CASSRQGAVGQPQHF.

This clone occurred once. CDR3 bases: TGTGCCAGCAGCTTCGGCGGTGATGAAGCTTTCTTT. It translates to CASSFGGDEAFF. This sequence joins TRBV11-3 and TRBJ1-1; D is unresolved. The CDR3 loop spans 12 amino acids. Trimming pared 3 bases from V and 7 bases from J, leaving 9 bases between. Germline V gives CDR1 SGHNT, CDR2 YENEEA.

This chain uses TRBV7-8 with TRBJ1-5; 7 bases map to TRBD1. Germline V lookup: CDR1 SGHVS, CDR2 FQNEAQ. The CDR3 covers 13 residues. With V trimmed by 5 bases and J by 4 bases, 2 bases remained unmatched. CDR3 loop: CASSDRANQPQHF. The CDR3 coding sequence is TGTGCCAGCAGCGACAGGGCTAATCAGCCCCAGCATTTT. Supplemented by reference TRBV7-8 and TRBJ1-5, the full variable domain reads GAGVSQSPRYKVAKRGQDVALRCDPISGHVSLFWYQQALGQGPEFLTYFQNEAQLDKSGLPSDRFFAERPEGSVSTLKIQRTQQEDSAVYLCASSDRANQPQHFGDGTRLSIL.